This T cell receptor beta chain originates from a study of T cell repertoires in cytomegalovirus infection. The CDR3 has 13 amino acids. Germline V gene sequence: CDR1 MNHEY, CDR2 SVGEGT. MiXCR, run by TCRdb on the reads, gives a single entry per CDR3 protein. This sample has about 830,000 distinct CDR3 sequences; around a third occur once, and the top ten carry roughly 12%. On this clonotype itself: Antigen: not known. The junction does not match germline at one end; this may be a read error.

This clonotype originated in a human donor in good health (CMV status not recorded). Some clones in this sample may be carry-over from other donors' samples. The source material was cultured CD8+ T cells from PBMCs, sampled from culture after CMV antigen stimulation. The V call is TRBV6-2 or TRBV6-3, the J call TRBJ2-2; D remains ambiguous. CDR3 nucleotide sequence: TGTGCCAGCAGCTTCGTCAGGATTAACACTTGGGTTTTT. Its translation is CASSFVRINTWVF.